This T cell receptor beta chain derives from a study of blood T cell repertoires in COVID-19 (dated by TCRdb to about 2020). In the study overall: Collaborator samples came from the United States, Italy and Spain and covered acute and convalescent phases of COVID-19. Samples came from the ongoing ImmuneRACE study (first 160 participants) plus 1,254 subjects from 6 global collaborators. Nearly every sample came with metadata listing a de-identified subject ID, COVID-19 status, age in years and sex. Subjects who had been exposed to COVID-19, were actively infected with it, or had recovered from it provided the deeply sampled blood TCRbeta repertoires that made up the dataset. Where available, HLA class I and class II types were obtained from metadata supplied by the sample provider rather than from assay-based typing. The prospective study material was composed of cDNA or gDNA derived from T cells, B-cell-depleted T cells, or PBMCs. A freely available public database, intended as a resource for researchers studying the immune response to SARS-CoV-2, is where the repertoires were released. The paper's findings and limits, for the study overall: The quantity of clinical and demographic metadata differed by source and by participant and was supplied without curation.

A remark on this clone: The antigen it binds to is not known. One base away there is no much larger clone; base qualities are not given.

Whole blood was collected in K2EDTA tubes by collaborating institutions according to the institutions' own protocols. For TCRbeta analysis, collaborators shipped samples as frozen whole blood, isolated PBMCs, or DNA extracted from either of those sample types. TCRbeta CDR3 regions were amplified from genomic DNA by means of the immunoSEQ Assay, a bias-controlled multiplex PCR. Per the source publication's procedure: The number of nucleated cells in each sample was estimated by amplification of reference gene primers within the assay. Sequence reads were collapsed and filtered to measure the absolute abundance of every unique TCRbeta CDR3 rearrangement. Productive Simpson clonality was computed per sample as the square root of Simpson's diversity index over productive rearrangements. TCRdb took this table from immuneACCESS and kept in-frame rearrangements with V and J called. Such tables lack part of the clones; where checked against another copy, unresolved V genes explain under half of the gap, and the rest is unexplained. From that table come the V and J calls and clone size; the DNA was used to work out D and trimming. In all, the sample holds about 97,000 clones, and over 75% of those were seen once. The ten largest clones add up to 20% of the sample.

CDR1 SGHNT and CDR2 YENEEA are derived from the germline V gene. The junction carries 9 bases between V and J, which are trimmed by 1 base and 2 bases respectively. The CDR3 covers 14 residues, taking in both the cysteine and the phenylalanine. Solely the CDR3 DNA is kept, with 42 bases framed from the first base. The sequence was obtained from a human donor in a cohort sampled during active COVID-19. The chain links TRBV11-3 with TRBJ2-7; the D gene remains uncertain. Sequencing was done on a sample of peripheral blood. The DNA is as follows: TGTGCCAGCAGCTTAGGGGCAGCCACCTACGAGCAGTACTTC. It codes for CASSLGAATYEQYF.